Below are 30 T cell receptor beta chains sequenced from a single sample in a study of chemoradiotherapy in HPV16-positive cancers. The repertoire was sequenced with immunoSEQ multiplex PCR; TCRdb's copy has only in-frame clones and lacks some. The sample includes 40,000 or so clones, more than 65% of them seen just once. The starting material was blood, obtained from a patient who underwent chemoradiotherapy. These receptors originate from a human donor with HPV-associated anogenital cancer.

The J gene is TRBJ2-1, the V gene TRBV9; 7 bases map to TRBD2. This CDR3 is built from 16 residues. V lost 0 bases to trimming and J lost 2 bases; unmatched junction nucleotides: 5. Per the germline V gene, CDR1 is SGDLS and CDR2 is YYNGEE. CDR3 residues: CASSVGVGGTYNEQFF. The CDR3 nucleotides are TGTGCCAGCAGCGTAGGGGTCGGGGGGACCTACAATGAGCAGTTCTTC. Together with reference TRBV9 and TRBJ2-1, the CDR3 gives the full variable domain: DSGVTQTPKHLITATGQRVTLRCSPRSGDLSVYWYQQSLDQGLQFLIQYYNGEERAKGNILERFSAQQFPDLHSELNLSSLELGDSALYFCASSVGVGGTYNEQFFGPGTRLTVL.

The chain carries TRBV6-1 and TRBJ1-2, with 8 positions matching TRBD1. The CDR3 sequence is 14 residues long. CDR1 and CDR2 from the germline V gene are MNHNS and SASEGT. After removal of 6 bases from V and 2 bases from J, the junction contained 5 bases not matched to a gene. The CDR3 is CASRGTGLNYGYTF. The CDR3 bases are TGTGCCAGCAGGGGGACAGGACTAAACTATGGCTACACCTTC.

The V gene is TRBV19, the J gene TRBJ1-1; 7 bases map to TRBD1. Germline-derived CDR1 and CDR2 are LNHDA and SQIVND (reference sequence). The J segment lost 1 base and the V segment lost 4 bases, leaving 9 bases of the junction unmatched. This CDR3 has 16 residues. This chain's CDR3 is CASSTDRRGGNTEAFF. CDR3 coding DNA: TGTGCCAGTAGTACGGACAGGAGGGGGGGGAACACTGAAGCTTTCTTT.

V and J are TRBV6-5 and TRBJ1-2; D unresolved. CDR3 size: 12 residues. V was trimmed by 10 bases and J by 2 bases, leaving 11 bases between them. Germline lookup yields CDR1 MNHEY and CDR2 SVGAGI. Here the CDR3 reads CATGEENYGYTF. Written as DNA, the CDR3 is TGTGCCACCGGTGAGGAGAACTATGGCTACACCTTC.

This chain links TRBV2 with TRBJ1-1, with 10 positions matching TRBD1. The junction had 4 bases not matched to a gene; V was cut back by 6 bases and J by 3 bases. CDR3 size: 14 residues. The germline V gene encodes CDR1 SNHLY and CDR2 FYNNEI. CDR3 protein: CASRAGTGDTEAFF. CDR3 DNA: TGTGCCAGCAGAGCCGGGACAGGGGACACTGAAGCTTTCTTT.

The V and J genes are TRBV18 and TRBJ2-5, with D tentatively TRBD1 (6 bases). Germline values: CDR1 KGHSH, CDR2 LQKENI. Trimming took off 8 bases at V and 5 bases at J, with 12 bases between the two ends. The CDR3 consists of 12 residues. The CDR3 DNA reads TGTGCCAGCACTACAGGGTACGAGACCCAGTACTTC. It specifies CASTTGYETQYF.

The chain joins TRBV4-1 to TRBJ1-2; D not resolved. Trimming left V 2 bases short and J 4 bases short, with 11 bases between. The CDR3 length is 14 residues. Germline assignment: CDR1 MGHRA and CDR2 YSYEKL. The CDR3 reads CASSQLQSSYGYTF. The CDR3 coding sequence is TGCGCCAGCAGCCAACTCCAGTCCTCCTATGGCTACACCTTC.

This rearrangement joins TRBV29-1 to TRBJ1-1, with D unclear. The V end was cut by 2 bases, the J end by 3 bases, with 4 bases between. The CDR3 runs to 11 residues. Germline values: CDR1 SQVTM, CDR2 ANQGSEA. CDR3 in DNA: TGCAGCGTTGAAAGGGACACTGAAGCTTTCTTT. Residues: CSVERDTEAFF.

About this clone itself: Compared with germline, one end of the junction differs, possibly owing to a read error. V and J are TRBV10-2 and TRBJ1-6; no reliable D call. Germline loops: CDR1 WSHSY, CDR2 SAAADI. The CDR3 has 14 amino acids. CDR3 coding DNA: TGCGCCAGCAGGGAGTGGGTGGATAATTCACCCCTCCACTTT. It codes for CASREWVDNSPLHF.

The chain is built from TRBV5-6 and TRBJ2-2; D gene ambiguous. The V end was cut by 3 bases, the J end by 5 bases, with 5 bases between. Germline V gene sequence: CDR1 SGHDT, CDR2 YYEEEE. This CDR3 spans 12 amino acids. The CDR3, as DNA: TGTGCCAGCAGCTGGTCTACCGGGGAGCTGTTTTTT. Its translation is CASSWSTGELFF.

This clone was picked up a small number of times. The J gene is TRBJ1-3, the V gene TRBV7-9; the D is unclear. The CDR3 contains 15 residues. Trimming pared 3 bases from V and 0 bases from J, leaving 9 bases between. Germline V CDR1 and CDR2: SEHNR, FQNEAQ (reference sequence). CDR3 sequence: CASSFSASSGNTIYF. CDR3 DNA: TGTGCCAGCAGCTTTTCGGCCAGCTCTGGAAACACCATATATTTT.

The V and J genes are TRBV14 and TRBJ1-2; possibly TRBD1 for D (5 bases). The CDR3 length is 16 residues. The germline CDR1 and CDR2 sequences are SGHDN and FVKESK. V lost 0 bases and J 8 bases, leaving 19 bases between the germline ends. The CDR3 sequence: CASSQDWTPGKGGYTF. The CDR3, as DNA: TGTGCCAGCAGCCAAGACTGGACCCCAGGGAAGGGCGGCTACACCTTC.

The chain combines TRBV6-6 with TRBJ1-5; D perhaps matches TRBD1 (5 bases). The CDR3 extends over 12 amino acids. CDR1 MNHNY and CDR2 SVGAGI come from the germline V gene (reference sequence). Trimming left V 8 bases short and J 5 bases short, with 10 bases between. CDR3 amino acids: CASGRGDQPQHF. In DNA form, the CDR3 reads TGTGCCAGCGGCCGGGGCGATCAGCCCCAGCATTTT.

The chain uses TRBV6-1 and TRBJ1-2, with D uncertain. Trimming left V 7 bases short and J 0 bases short, with 9 bases between. In germline, CDR1 is MNHNS, CDR2 SASEGT. There are 13 residues in the CDR3. The CDR3 spells CASTGLANYGYTF. CDR3 in DNA: TGTGCCAGCACGGGATTAGCTAACTATGGCTACACCTTC.

The chain links TRBV19 to TRBJ1-2, with a weak D call TRBD1 (5 bases). The V gene lost 5 bases and the J gene lost 4 bases, with 14 bases spanning the gap. CDR1 is LNHDA and CDR2 is SQIVND in the germline V gene (reference sequence). This CDR3 is built from 14 residues. The CDR3 DNA follows: TGTGCCAGTAGTCCACAGGAGAGGAGCTATGGCTACACCTTC. Translating it yields CASSPQERSYGYTF.

This clone was seen a single time. In DNA form, the CDR3 reads TGTGCCAGCAGCTACTCTGACCGGGACAGGCTTTTCTCTGGAAACACCATATATTTT. Translation gives CASSYSDRDRLFSGNTIYF. V is TRBV9 and J is TRBJ1-3; 8 positions agree with TRBD1. V dropped 4 bases and J dropped 0; count of bases not matched to a gene: 15. Germline V gene lookup returns CDR1 SGDLS and CDR2 YYNGEE. The length of the CDR3 is 19 residues.

The chain links TRBV19 to TRBJ2-3, with D uncertain. The V end was cut by 2 bases, the J end by 4 bases, with 7 bases between. Germline values: CDR1 LNHDA, CDR2 SQIVND (reference sequence). This CDR3 has 13 amino acids. Here the CDR3 reads CASSITEADTQYF. CDR3 in DNA: TGTGCCAGTAGTATAACAGAAGCAGATACGCAGTATTTT.

This chain links TRBV5-1 with TRBJ2-5; D could derive from TRBD1 or TRBD2 (5 bases each). The ends were cut back, 8 bases at V and 2 bases at J, with 13 bases in the middle. Germline V CDR1 and CDR2: SGHRS, YFSETQ. The CDR3 is 13 residues long. CDR3 DNA: TGCGCCAGGCCGGGACCCAAGCAAGAGACCCAGTACTTC. Translation: CARPGPKQETQYF.

This chain uses TRBV7-3 with TRBJ2-3; TRBD1 or TRBD2 may be the D gene (6 bases each). The V and J ends lost 5 bases and 5 bases respectively, with 14 bases between them. The CDR3 length is 14 residues. Per germline, CDR1 SGHTA and CDR2 FQGTGA. This CDR3 reads CASSPTGAGDTQYF. The CDR3 DNA reads as TGTGCCAGCAGCCCCACGGGGGCCGGAGATACGCAGTATTTT. Based on the CDR3 plus reference TRBV7-3 and TRBJ2-3, the full variable domain is GAGVSQTPSNKVTEKGKYVELRCDPISGHTALYWYRQSLGQGPEFLIYFQGTGAADDSGLPNDRFFAVRPEGSVSTLKIQRTERGDSAVYLCASSPTGAGDTQYFGPGTRLTVL.

This chain links TRBV5-1 with TRBJ2-3; tentatively, D is TRBD2 (5 bases). This CDR3 has 15 amino acids. The V end was cut by 7 bases, the J end by 0 bases, with 15 bases between. The germline V gene encodes CDR1 SGHRS and CDR2 YFSETQ. CDR3 sequence reads: CASLREGRSTDTQYF. The CDR3 coding sequence is TGCGCCAGCCTCCGTGAGGGCCGTAGCACAGATACGCAGTATTTT.

This clone was observed a few times. The CDR3 loop reads CASSLAGRGGYTF. For the CDR3, the DNA is TGCGCCAGCAGCTTGGCCGGACGCGGTGGCTACACCTTC. This chain links TRBV5-1 with TRBJ1-2; no reliable D call. The V end lost 0 bases, the J end lost 7 bases, and 10 bases lay between the germline ends. CDR1 and CDR2 (germline): SGHRS, YFSETQ. The CDR3 is 13 residues long.

V is TRBV5-1 and J is TRBJ1-2; D is perhaps TRBD1 (5 bases). The length of the CDR3 is 15 residues. Trimming shortened V by 4 bases and J by 0 bases, and 13 bases separated the two germline ends. Germline CDR1 and CDR2: SGHRS and YFSETQ. The CDR3 spells CASSPGGAANYGYTF. In DNA form, the CDR3 reads TGCGCCAGCAGCCCGGGCGGGGCAGCTAACTATGGCTACACCTTC.

V usage is TRBV5-1 and J usage is TRBJ1-4; D might be TRBD1 (5 bases). Germline V CDR1 and CDR2: SGHRS, YFSETQ. Deletions cut 5 bases from V and 8 bases from J, with 19 bases between. The CDR3 has 15 residues. CDR3 loop: CASRRGGAGGEKLFF. DNA of the CDR3: TGCGCCAGCAGACGGGGAGGGGCAGGAGGCGAAAAACTGTTTTTT.

The chain carries TRBV5-1 and TRBJ2-1, with 10 positions matching TRBD2. Germline V lookup: CDR1 SGHRS, CDR2 YFSETQ. V shed 4 bases, J shed 11 bases, and the junction held 9 bases outside the gene matches. The CDR3 has 14 amino acids. CDR3 amino acids: CASSPGASGGQQFF. CDR3 DNA sequence: TGCGCCAGCAGCCCGGGGGCTAGCGGGGGTCAGCAGTTCTTC. Together with reference TRBV5-1 and TRBJ2-1, the CDR3 gives the full variable domain: KAGVTQTPRYLIKTRGQQVTLSCSPISGHRSVSWYQQTPGQGLQFLFEYFSETQRNKGNFPGRFSGRQFSNSRSEMNVSTLELGDSALYLCASSPGASGGQQFFGPGTRLTVL.

This clone was counted once. The chain recombines TRBV11-2 with TRBJ1-5; TRBD1 might be the D (5 bases). Germline V gives CDR1 SGHAT, CDR2 FQNNGV. Trimming took off 1 base at V and 5 bases at J, with 12 bases between the two ends. This CDR3 comprises 15 residues. CDR3 protein: CASSLGQGRYQPQHF. The CDR3 bases are TGTGCCAGCAGCTTAGGGCAGGGACGATATCAGCCCCAGCATTTT. The full variable domain, with the rest looked up from reference TRBV11-2 and TRBJ1-5, is EAGVAQSPRYKIIEKRQSVAFWCNPISGHATLYWYQQILGQGPKLLIQFQNNGVVDDSQLPKDRFSAERLKGVDSTLKIQPAKLEDSAVYLCASSLGQGRYQPQHFGDGTRLSIL.

The count of this clone is one. The chain links TRBV6-6 to TRBJ2-7; TRBD2 aligns across 9 bases. Germline CDR1 reads MNHNY; CDR2 reads SVGAGI (reference sequence). The junction had 12 bases not matched to a gene; V was cut back by 5 bases and J by 7 bases. The CDR3 sequence is 15 residues long. For the CDR3, the DNA is TGTGCCAGCAGTCGTAGTGGCGGGGGGGCCTGGGAGCAGTACTTC. Its protein product is CASSRSGGGAWEQYF.

The genes are TRBV13 and TRBJ2-3; 8 nucleotides line up with TRBD2. The CDR3 is made up of 16 amino acids. The ends lost 2 bases at V and 2 bases at J; junction bases unmatched: 6. Germline V CDR1 and CDR2: PRHDT, FYEKMQ (reference sequence). CDR3 protein: CASSLRRGVVTDTQYF. The CDR3 nucleotides read TGTGCCAGCAGCTTACGGCGGGGGGTGGTCACAGATACGCAGTATTTT.

The gene calls are TRBV5-1 and TRBJ1-3; no firm D call. CDR3 length equals 17 residues. Germline values: CDR1 SGHRS, CDR2 YFSETQ. V was clipped by 0 bases and J by 5 bases, with 18 bases between them. The CDR3 DNA is TGCGCCAGCAGCTTGGCCTCTCTGGACGCCTTAAGAAACACCATATATTTT. Translated, it gives CASSLASLDALRNTIYF.

This chain links TRBV4-3 with TRBJ1-1; a weak D match, TRBD1 (6 bases). V lost 2 bases and J 5 bases, leaving 15 bases between the germline ends. This CDR3 spans 15 amino acids. CDR1 is LGHNA, CDR2 YSLEER, per germline. CDR3 nucleotides: TGCGCCAGCAGCCAACTAGACAGGAGGGGTACTGAAGCTTTCTTT. It yields the protein CASSQLDRRGTEAFF.

The chain uses TRBV2 and TRBJ1-2, with D tentatively TRBD1 (5 bases). Trimming left V 5 bases short and J 4 bases short, with 8 bases between. This CDR3 is 12 amino acids long. CDR1 is SNHLY, CDR2 FYNNEI, per germline. The CDR3 sequence: CASSPGAYGYTF. Written as DNA, the CDR3 is TGTGCCAGCAGTCCCGGGGCCTATGGCTACACCTTC.